The rows below give T cell receptor beta chains drawn from one sample of a study of T-cell reconstitution after alpha-beta-depleted transplantation in children. One entry per CDR3 protein results from TCRdb running MiXCR on the PCR reads. The data show more than 200,000 distinct CDR3 sequences, approximately 8.4% seen once. The material sequenced was PBMCs, mostly from graft donor cells, taken 360 days after TCRalphabeta/CD19-depleted stem cell transplant. The receptors shown here come from a male patient aged 2 to 10 who had a stem cell transplant for acute myeloid leukemia, so the T cells may come from the graft donor. Each CDR3 is given with its conserved first and last residue. A D gene is named only where the DNA matches it firmly. The size of a clone is reported for some rows only, either as once, few or many, or as a class for expanded clones.

j_call v_call d_call clone_size cdr3_aa cdr3_nt
TRBJ2-1 TRBV6-1 TRBD2 many CASTQQWGTSGGNEQFF TGTGCCAGCACCCAACAGTGGGGGACTAGCGGGGGCAATGAGCAGTTCTTC
TRBJ2-1 TRBV7-2 . . CASSLGSGAPTDEQFF TGTGCCAGCAGCTTAGGATCAGGGGCGCCAACGGATGAGCAGTTCTTC
TRBJ2-6 TRBV12-3/TRBV12-4 . many CASTLSPRGANVLTF TGTGCCAGCACCCTATCCCCCAGGGGGGCCAACGTCCTGACTTTC
TRBJ1-1 TRBV20-1 . many CSARDTGNTEAFF TGCAGTGCTAGAGACACAGGGAACACTGAAGCTTTCTTT
TRBJ2-3 TRBV29-1 . many CSAGGQTSDTQYF TGCAGCGCCGGGGGCCAGACTTCAGATACGCAGTATTTT
TRBJ2-7 TRBV25-1 . few CASSVLYEQYF TGTGCCAGCAGTGTACTTTACGAGCAGTACTTC
TRBJ2-1 TRBV12-3/TRBV12-4 . few CASRLGTQKENEQFF TGTGCCAGCAGGTTGGGGACCCAAAAGGAGAACGAGCAGTTCTTC
TRBJ2-3 TRBV12-3/TRBV12-4 . many CASSLEASRDREYF TGTGCCAGCAGTTTAGAGGCTAGCCGCGATCGGGAGTATTTT
TRBJ1-2 TRBV28 . . CASSLQVKGFYGYTF TGTGCCAGCAGCCTGCAAGTCAAGGGGTTCTATGGCTACACCTTC
TRBJ2-2 TRBV20-1 . many CSARDQLAGELFF TGCAGTGCTAGAGATCAACTAGCCGGGGAGCTGTTTTTT
TRBJ2-2 TRBV7-6 . . CASSPIGRTGFGTTGELFF TGTGCCAGCAGCCCAATAGGGCGCACAGGGTTTGGGACCACCGGGGAGCTGTTTTTT
TRBJ2-2 TRBV7-9 TRBD2 many CASSLVGLANTGELFF TGTGCCAGCAGCTTAGTGGGACTAGCGAACACCGGGGAGCTGTTTTTT
TRBJ2-1 TRBV30 TRBD1 . CAWKDRGSYNEQFF TGTGCCTGGAAAGACAGGGGTTCCTACAATGAGCAGTTCTTC
TRBJ1-1 TRBV5-1 . . CASSSSLLTEAFF TGCGCCAGCAGCTCGAGCCTGTTGACTGAAGCTTTCTTT
TRBJ2-5 TRBV5-1 . many CASSPERIRETQYF TGCGCCAGCAGCCCCGAGCGGATTAGGGAGACCCAGTACTTC
TRBJ2-1 TRBV5-1 TRBD1 . CASSLEGAMGEQFF TGCGCCAGCAGCTTGGAGGGGGCAATGGGTGAGCAGTTCTTC
TRBJ2-1 TRBV28 TRBD2 many CASSPSGTNEQFF TGTGCCAGCAGTCCCAGCGGGACCAATGAGCAGTTCTTC
TRBJ2-3 TRBV12-3/TRBV12-4 . many CASVTGYGDTQYF TGTGCCAGCGTCACAGGGTATGGAGATACGCAGTATTTT
TRBJ2-1 TRBV29-1 TRBD2 many CSVEIQGGLAGEFF TGCAGCGTTGAGATACAGGGCGGACTAGCGGGGGAATTCTTC
TRBJ2-3 TRBV20-1 . many CSASRLDTQYF TGCAGTGCTAGTCGTCTAGATACGCAGTATTTT
TRBJ2-2 TRBV12-3/TRBV12-4 TRBD2 many CASSFETSGVANTGELFF TGTGCCAGCAGTTTCGAGACTAGCGGGGTCGCGAACACCGGGGAGCTGTTTTTT
TRBJ1-5 TRBV15 TRBD1 . CATSRDVGTGGQPQHF TGTGCCACCAGCAGAGATGTTGGGACAGGGGGTCAGCCCCAGCATTTT
TRBJ2-5 TRBV20-1 . many CSAREGETQYF TGCAGTGCTAGAGAAGGAGAGACCCAGTACTTC
TRBJ2-1 TRBV20-1 TRBD2 few CSASLAGVREQFF TGCAGTGCTAGTCTAGCGGGAGTCCGTGAGCAGTTCTTC
TRBJ2-2 TRBV11-2 . . CASSLRWSGSGELFF TGTGCCAGCAGCTTGAGATGGAGTGGTAGCGGGGAGCTGTTTTTT
TRBJ2-5 TRBV19 TRBD2 . CAAGGLAGVGETQYF TGTGCCGCAGGGGGACTAGCGGGAGTGGGAGAGACCCAGTACTTC
TRBJ2-1 TRBV4-1 TRBD2 few CASSQDRLAGPLNEQFF TGCGCCAGCAGCCAAGATAGGCTAGCGGGGCCATTGAATGAGCAGTTCTTC
TRBJ1-2 TRBV5-1 . many CASSFPAPQGNYGYTF TGCGCCAGCAGCTTCCCGGCCCCTCAGGGTAACTATGGCTACACCTTC
TRBJ2-7 TRBV2 . many CASSDKGPIHEQYF TGTGCCAGCAGTGATAAGGGGCCGATACACGAGCAGTACTTC
TRBJ1-3 TRBV27 . . CASSLSRGNTIYF TGTGCCAGCAGTTTATCGCGTGGAAACACCATATATTTT
TRBJ2-1 TRBV20-1 . . CSAREWGRFYNEQFF TGCAGTGCTAGAGAGTGGGGGAGGTTTTACAATGAGCAGTTCTTC
TRBJ1-1 TRBV15 . many CATSRTKRTAPTEAFF TGTGCCACCAGCAGGACGAAACGGACAGCGCCCACTGAAGCTTTCTTT
TRBJ2-5 TRBV2 TRBD2 few CASNGGDDWGRQETQYF TGTGCCAGCAACGGGGGGGACGACTGGGGGCGGCAAGAGACCCAGTACTTC
TRBJ1-5 TRBV6-1 TRBD1 few CASRKTGGAGNQPQHF TGTGCCAGCAGAAAGACAGGGGGCGCCGGCAATCAGCCCCAGCATTTT
TRBJ1-4 TRBV20-1 . many CSAWDGLGEKLFF TGCAGTGCCTGGGACGGCCTTGGGGAAAAACTGTTTTTT
TRBJ2-7 TRBV12-3/TRBV12-4 TRBD1 . CASSPGQGTTYEQYF TGTGCCAGCAGTCCCGGACAGGGGACGACCTACGAGCAGTACTTC
TRBJ2-4 TRBV5-1 . many CASSLNQEDIQYF TGCGCCAGCAGCCTTAATCAGGAAGACATTCAGTACTTC
TRBJ1-3 TRBV7-9 . . CASSEPRSKSSGNTIYF TGTGCCAGCAGCGAACCTCGTTCGAAGAGCTCTGGAAACACCATATATTTT
TRBJ2-1 TRBV9 . many CASSVGLSAHEQFF TGTGCCAGCAGCGTAGGACTTAGCGCCCATGAGCAGTTCTTC
TRBJ2-2 TRBV6-4 TRBD1 few CASSDRDRGTGELFF TGTGCCAGCAGTGACCGGGACAGGGGCACCGGGGAGCTGTTTTTT
TRBJ2-7 TRBV18 TRBD1 . CASSPLVGTGFNEQYF TGTGCCAGCTCACCTCTGGTCGGGACAGGGTTCAACGAGCAGTACTTC
TRBJ1-5 TRBV4-2 TRBD1 few CASSQVQGGNQPQHF TGTGCCAGCAGCCAAGTCCAGGGGGGTAATCAGCCCCAGCATTTT
TRBJ2-3 TRBV18 . . CASSPVRGPTNTQYF TGTGCCAGCTCACCAGTCCGGGGACCAACAAATACGCAGTATTTT
TRBJ2-3 TRBV5-6 TRBD1 . CASSLARTAGGGLDTQYF TGTGCCAGCAGCTTAGCCCGCACCGCAGGGGGCGGGTTAGATACGCAGTATTTT
TRBJ2-7 TRBV20-1 TRBD2 many CSASMGASGSYEQYF TGCAGTGCTAGTATGGGGGCTAGCGGGAGTTACGAGCAGTACTTC
TRBJ1-5 TRBV30 . . CAWQGYDQPQHF TGTGCCTGGCAGGGGTATGATCAGCCCCAGCATTTT
TRBJ2-1 TRBV5-1 TRBD2 . CASSFNAGASNEQFF TGCGCCAGCAGCTTCAACGCGGGAGCCAGCAATGAGCAGTTCTTC
TRBJ2-1 TRBV11-2 . . CASSSRTGFYNEQFF TGTGCCAGCAGCTCGAGGACGGGTTTTTACAATGAGCAGTTCTTC